This TCR beta chain originates from a study of shared T cell receptors in the human thymus (dated by TCRdb to about 2021). Background on the whole study: The study investigated the way shared, self-reactive T-cell receptor alpha chains are produced in the human thymus.

In the case of this clone: Its antigen is still unknown. No base quality values were provided; no much bigger clone lies one nucleotide off.

Libraries came from the immunoSEQ multiplex PCR assay. The immuneACCESS repertoire file appears here via TCRdb, limited to in-frame rearrangements. These files lack a portion of the clones; in checked studies, under half of the deficit traces to unresolved V genes, and the cause of the others is not known. This sample is represented by 72,000 or so clones; nearly 95% of them were singletons. Jointly, the top ten make up 0.033% of the sample. From a lookup of the germline V gene (reference sequence), CDR1 and CDR2 are LNHDA and SQIVND. Reading from cysteine to phenylalanine, the CDR3 counts 13 amino acids. The read is trimmed to its CDR3 DNA, 39 bases read in frame from base 1. Between the V and J ends, shortened by 4 bases and 7 bases respectively, the junction contains 11 bases.

The sequenced sample was thymocytes. This receptor was obtained from a human donor. The sequence links TRBV19 to TRBJ1-5; the best D guess is TRBD1, with 6 bases matching. The CDR3 region has the sequence CASSTGVRQPQHF. The DNA is as follows: TGTGCCAGTAGTACAGGGGTTAGACAGCCCCAGCATTTT. With all but the CDR3 taken from the reference TRBV19 and TRBJ1-5 genes, the full variable domain is: DGGITQSPKYLFRKEGQNVTLSCEQNLNHDAMYWYRQDPGQGLRLIYYSQIVNDFQKGDIAEGYSVSREKKESFPLTVTSAQKNPTAFYLCASSTGVRQPQHFGDGTRLSIL.